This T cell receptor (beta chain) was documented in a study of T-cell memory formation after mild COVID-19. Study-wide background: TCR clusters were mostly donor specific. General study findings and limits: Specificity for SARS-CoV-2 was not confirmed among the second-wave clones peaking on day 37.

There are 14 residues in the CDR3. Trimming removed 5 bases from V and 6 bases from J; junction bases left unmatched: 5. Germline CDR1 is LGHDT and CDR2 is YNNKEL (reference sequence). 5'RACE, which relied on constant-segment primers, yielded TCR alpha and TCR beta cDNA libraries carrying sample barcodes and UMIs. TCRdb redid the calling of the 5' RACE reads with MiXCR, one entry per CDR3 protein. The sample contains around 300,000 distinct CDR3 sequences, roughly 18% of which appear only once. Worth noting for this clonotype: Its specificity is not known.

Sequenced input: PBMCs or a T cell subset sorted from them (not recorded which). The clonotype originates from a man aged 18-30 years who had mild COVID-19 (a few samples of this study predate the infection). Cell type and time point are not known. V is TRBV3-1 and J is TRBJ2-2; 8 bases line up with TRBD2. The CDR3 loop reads CASSFGLASGELFF. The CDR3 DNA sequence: TGTGCCAGCAGCTTCGGACTAGCATCCGGGGAGCTGTTTTTT.